This is a list of T cell receptor beta chains from one sample in a study of blood T cell repertoires in COVID-19. The assay was immunoSEQ multiplex PCR, and TCRdb's table has in-frame clones only and misses some. The sample includes some 260,000 clones, approximately 86% of them seen just once. The sequenced sample was peripheral blood. All receptors derive from a human donor in a cohort sampled during active COVID-19. The CDR3 runs from the conserved cysteine through the conserved F or W. The D gene is left open where the match is weak. A row's size may be missing; if present it is once, few, many or a size class.

J gene | V gene | clone size | D gene | CDR3 DNA | CDR3 protein
TRBJ2-7 | TRBV21-1 | once | NA | TGTGCCAGCAGCAGAGGGGACTCTTCTGGGGAGCAGTACTTC | CASSRGDSSGEQYF
TRBJ1-2 | TRBV27 | few | NA | TGTGCCAGCAGTTTTAGTGGGGCGGCTAACTGGTATGGCTACACCTTC | CASSFSGAANWYGYTF
TRBJ2-7 | TRBV7-2 | NA | NA | TGTGCCAGCAGCCCGGCGGGGGAGCAGTACTTC | CASSPAGEQYF
TRBJ1-2 | TRBV19 | NA | NA | TGTGCCAGTACCATCGGAGGGGCGGGTACCTATGGCTACACCTTC | CASTIGGAGTYGYTF
TRBJ1-2 | TRBV4-2 | few | TRBD1 | TGTGCCAGCAGCCCCGGACAGGGAGATGGCTACACCTTC | CASSPGQGDGYTF
TRBJ1-2 | TRBV7-9 | NA | NA | TGTGCCAGCAGCTCCTCCCCCGGTCCCTATGGCTACACCTTC | CASSSSPGPYGYTF
TRBJ2-7 | TRBV15 | NA | NA | TGTGCCACCAGCAGAGATGGAGGGTCCTACGAGCAGTACTTC | CATSRDGGSYEQYF
TRBJ2-1 | TRBV11-2 | NA | TRBD2 | TGTGCCAGCAGCCTACTAGCGGGAGGTGTGGGGAATGAGCAGTTCTTC | CASSLLAGGVGNEQFF
TRBJ2-7 | TRBV11-2 | once | NA | TGTGCCAGCAGCTTATACGCCGGAGCACCCCTAGAGGAGCAGTACTTC | CASSLYAGAPLEEQYF
TRBJ2-7 | TRBV6-1 | NA | NA | TGTGCCAGCAGTGAAGAGGTGGGGCGGACCTACGAGCAGTACTTC | CASSEEVGRTYEQYF
TRBJ1-2 | TRBV30 | NA | NA | TGTGCCTGGAGTGTACTGCAGGAGGCTGGCTACACCTTC | CAWSVLQEAGYTF
TRBJ2-1 | TRBV15 | NA | TRBD1 | TGTGCCACCAAGGAAAAGGGGGCACATGAGCAGTTCTTC | CATKEKGAHEQFF
TRBJ2-7 | TRBV7-2 | once | NA | TGTGCCAGCAGCTTCGGGGGAGTAGGCGAGCAGTACTTC | CASSFGGVGEQYF
TRBJ2-5 | TRBV19 | NA | NA | TGTGCCAGTTCTGGCGGGGCCTTCCAAGAGACCCAGTACTTC | CASSGGAFQETQYF
TRBJ2-1 | TRBV7-3 | NA | TRBD2 | TGTGCCAGCAGCCCCAGCCCTGTACTAGCGGGTGGGGGGGGTGAGCAGTTCTTC | CASSPSPVLAGGGGEQFF
TRBJ2-7 | TRBV9 | NA | TRBD2 | TGTGCCAGCAGCGGTTTAAAGGCTAGCGGGGGCCCCTACGAGCAGTACTTC | CASSGLKASGGPYEQYF
TRBJ1-1 | TRBV13 | NA | NA | TGTGCCAGCAGCTTAGGAGACAGGAACACTGAAGCTTTCTTT | CASSLGDRNTEAFF
TRBJ1-2 | TRBV5-1 | NA | NA | TGCGCCAGTAATACAGGGACCAACTCGAACTATGGCTACACCTTC | CASNTGTNSNYGYTF
TRBJ2-1 | TRBV18 | NA | TRBD2 | TGTGCCAGCTCACCTTCTGTTCAGACCTCAGCGGGGGGAATTCGCGAGCAGTTCTTC | CASSPSVQTSAGGIREQFF
TRBJ2-7 | TRBV6-2/TRBV6-3 | once | TRBD2 | TGTGCCAGCAGTGAGTGGCTAGCGGGGGCCTCCTACGAGCAGTACTTC | CASSEWLAGASYEQYF
TRBJ2-7 | TRBV5-1 | NA | TRBD1 | TGCGCCAGCAGCTTGGTCGGGACAGTCTACGAGCAGTACTTC | CASSLVGTVYEQYF
TRBJ2-7 | TRBV21-1 | NA | NA | TGTGCCAGCAGCCAACCCACCCTATACTACGAGCAGTACTTC | CASSQPTLYYEQYF
TRBJ1-1 | TRBV18 | NA | TRBD1 | TGTGCCAGCTCGCCCGGGACAGGGGTCGAAGCTTTCTTT | CASSPGTGVEAFF
TRBJ2-7 | TRBV6-5 | NA | TRBD2 | TGTGCCAGCAGTTCCAGCGGGAGGTCATACGAGCAGTACTTC | CASSSSGRSYEQYF
TRBJ1-2 | TRBV12-3/TRBV12-4 | NA | NA | TGTGCCAGCAGTTTGGGGGGTGTCTATGGCTACACCTTC | CASSLGGVYGYTF
TRBJ1-4 | TRBV14 | NA | TRBD1 | TGTGCCAGCAGCGTTATGAGACAGGGATCCGGAAAACTGTTTTTT | CASSVMRQGSGKLFF
TRBJ1-3 | TRBV12-5 | NA | TRBD1 | TGTGCTAGTGGTTTCGAACCAGTACAGGGGCTCGGAAACACCATATATTTT | CASGFEPVQGLGNTIYF
TRBJ2-6 | TRBV7-9 | NA | NA | TGTGCCAGCAGCTTACGGGGATCTGGGGCCAACGTCCTGACTTTC | CASSLRGSGANVLTF
TRBJ1-1 | TRBV6-6 | NA | TRBD1 | TGTGCCAGCAGTACGCCGGGACAGTTGATGAACACTGAAGCTTTCTTT | CASSTPGQLMNTEAFF
TRBJ2-7 | TRBV3-1/TRBV3-2 | NA | TRBD2 | TGTGCCAGCAGATACGGGACTAGCGGGGGGGGCGAGCAGTACTTC | CASRYGTSGGGEQYF
TRBJ2-7 | TRBV6-2/TRBV6-3 | NA | TRBD2 | TGTGCCAGCAGTTACGACGGGGGGAGACCCTCCGAGCAGTACTTC | CASSYDGGRPSEQYF
TRBJ1-4 | TRBV2 | NA | TRBD1 | TGTGCCAGCAGCAGCGACAGGGAAGGCGGTAATGAAAAACTGTTTTTT | CASSSDREGGNEKLFF
TRBJ2-7 | TRBV3-1/TRBV3-2 | NA | TRBD2 | TGTGCCAGCAGCCAGGTAATTATAACCGGGACTAGCGGATACGAGCAGTACTTC | CASSQVIITGTSGYEQYF
TRBJ2-1 | TRBV4-3 | NA | NA | TGCGCCAGCAGCCAAGATATTTCCTACAATGAGCAGTTCTTC | CASSQDISYNEQFF
TRBJ2-3 | TRBV15 | NA | NA | TGTGCCACCAGCAGAGGGCTGGGCAGATCCACAGATACGCAGTATTTT | CATSRGLGRSTDTQYF
TRBJ2-1 | TRBV20-1 | NA | NA | TGCAGTGCTAGTGACCGGGACTACAATGAGCAGTTCTTC | CSASDRDYNEQFF
TRBJ1-1 | TRBV12-3/TRBV12-4 | NA | NA | TGTGCCAGCAGCCGGCGGAGTTCTGAAGCTTTCTTT | CASSRRSSEAFF
TRBJ2-7 | TRBV7-2 | NA | NA | TGTGCCAGCAGCTTTCGCCCAGGTTCCTACGAGCAGTACTTC | CASSFRPGSYEQYF
TRBJ2-7 | TRBV6-5 | NA | NA | TGTGCCAGCAGATCGACTAGTGGTCATTACGAGCAGTACTTC | CASRSTSGHYEQYF
TRBJ2-5 | TRBV9 | NA | NA | TGTGCCAGCAGCGCACTAGTGGCCGGAAAGACCCAGTACTTC | CASSALVAGKTQYF
TRBJ1-4 | TRBV9 | once | TRBD1 | TGTGCCAGCAGCGGAAGGACAGGGGGCATCGCAACTAATGAAAAACTGTTTTTT | CASSGRTGGIATNEKLFF
TRBJ1-1 | TRBV6-5 | NA | NA | TGTGCCAGCAGAAGGACAGTTCGAGGGGCTGAAGCTTTCTTT | CASRRTVRGAEAFF
TRBJ1-1 | TRBV9 | few | NA | TGTGCCAGCAGCGTTGGACAAAAGAACACTGAAGCTTTCTTT | CASSVGQKNTEAFF
TRBJ2-7 | TRBV30 | NA | TRBD1 | TGTGCCTGGAGTGAGGGGGCAGCGAACGAGCAGTACTTC | CAWSEGAANEQYF
TRBJ1-1 | TRBV3-1/TRBV3-2 | NA | NA | TGTGCCAGCAGCCAAGTGCTCAGGCTGAACACTGAAGCTTTCTTT | CASSQVLRLNTEAFF
TRBJ2-5 | TRBV9 | NA | NA | TGTGCCAGCAGCGTAGTTCCCTACCAAGAGACCCAGTACTTC | CASSVVPYQETQYF
TRBJ1-4 | TRBV14 | NA | NA | TGTGCCAGCAGCCAATTGGCCACCGGAGGCGAAAAACTGTTTTTT | CASSQLATGGEKLFF
TRBJ1-2 | TRBV18 | NA | TRBD1 | TGTGCCAGCTCTCTCATCACCGGGACAGGCGATTATGGCTACACCTTC | CASSLITGTGDYGYTF
TRBJ1-3 | TRBV7-3 | NA | NA | TGTGCCAGCAGCCCCTTTCCCGGAAACACCATATATTTT | CASSPFPGNTIYF
TRBJ1-2 | TRBV7-2 | NA | NA | TGTGCCAGCAGCTTATCAGGGCCCAACTATGGCTACACCTTC | CASSLSGPNYGYTF
TRBJ1-5 | TRBV27 | NA | NA | TGTGCCAGCAGTCCCTTTAGCGGAGATCGGTATCAGCCCCAGCATTTT | CASSPFSGDRYQPQHF